This is a list of T cell receptor beta chains from one sample in a study of blood T cell repertoires in COVID-19. Clones were sequenced by immunoSEQ multiplex PCR, and TCRdb holds only the in-frame ones, with some missing. The sample lists around 280,000 clones; 87% were seen once. Input material: peripheral blood. These receptor sequences come from a woman aged 45-65 years who had recovered from COVID-19. Each CDR3 is given with its conserved first and last residue. Fields, in order: V gene, CDR3 length, D gene, J gene, clone size, CDR3 DNA, CDR3 protein. D genes are given only for firm matches. Clone size appears in some rows only: once, few, many, or a class for an expanded clone.

>TRBV11-2|16|TRBD1|TRBJ1-1|.
TGTGCCAGCAGCTCGAAAGCGACAGGGGGAAACACTGAAGCTTTCTTT
CASSSKATGGNTEAFF
>TRBV7-2|13|.|TRBJ2-3|.
TGTGCCAGCCTAAATCGGGGGAGGGATACGCAGTATTTT
CASLNRGRDTQYF
>TRBV6-5|13|TRBD1|TRBJ2-5|.
TGTGCCAGCACCGCCACAGGGGGGGAGACCCAGTACTTC
CASTATGGETQYF
>TRBV4-2|16|TRBD2|TRBJ2-2|.
TGTGCCAGCAGCCAAGGGGTTAGCGGGAGAGCCGGGGAGCTGTTTTTT
CASSQGVSGRAGELFF
>TRBV25-1|14|.|TRBJ1-6|.
TGTGCCAGCAGTGAATGGCAGGGAAATTCACCCCTCCACTTT
CASSEWQGNSPLHF
>TRBV5-5|14|.|TRBJ1-1|.
TGTGCCAGCAGCCCTACTCCAGGGCGCGTAGAAGCTTTCTTT
CASSPTPGRVEAFF
>TRBV25-1|16|.|TRBJ1-1|.
TGTGCCAGCAGTGAAAAATTAGGCAGGGGAATGGCTGAAGCTTTCTTT
CASSEKLGRGMAEAFF
>TRBV27|16|TRBD2|TRBJ2-2|.
TGTGCCAGCAGTTTTTGGACTAGCGTAAACACCGGGGAGCTGTTTTTT
CASSFWTSVNTGELFF
>TRBV5-1|14|.|TRBJ2-5|.
TGCGCCAGCAGCTTGGCAGAACCGGAGGAGACCCAGTACTTC
CASSLAEPEETQYF
>TRBV2|14|TRBD1|TRBJ1-2|.
TGTGCCAGCAGTGAATTCGGGACAGACTATGGCTACACCTTC
CASSEFGTDYGYTF
>TRBV7-9|16|TRBD2|TRBJ2-5|few
TGTGCCAGCAGCTTAGGAGTACTAGCGGGATACGAGACCCAGTACTTC
CASSLGVLAGYETQYF
>TRBV2|15|TRBD1|TRBJ2-2|.
TGTGCCAGCAGTTCACAGGGGGCAGACACCGGGGAGCTGTTTTTT
CASSSQGADTGELFF
>TRBV5-4|17|.|TRBJ1-1|.
TGTGCCAGCAGCTTCCACCTGGGGGGAGCCGGTAGCACTGAAGCTTTCTTT
CASSFHLGGAGSTEAFF
>TRBV7-2|15|TRBD2|TRBJ2-2|once
TGTGCCAGCAGTAGTAGCGGGAGTAGAACCGGGGAGCTGTTTTTT
CASSSSGSRTGELFF
>TRBV27|14|TRBD1|TRBJ1-2|.
TGTGCCAGCAGTTTATGGGCAGGGGGCGCGGAGTACACCTTC
CASSLWAGGAEYTF
>TRBV18|16|.|TRBJ2-6|.
TGTGCCAGCTCACGGCAGGGGTCACTTGGGGCCAACGTCCTGACTTTC
CASSRQGSLGANVLTF
>TRBV30|15|TRBD2|TRBJ2-2|.
TGTGCCTGGATTAGGACTAGCGGGTTTATCGGGGAGCTGTTTTTT
CAWIRTSGFIGELFF
>TRBV12-5|13|.|TRBJ2-2|.
TGTGCTAGTGGTTTGGACAGGGCCGGGGAGCTGTTTTTT
CASGLDRAGELFF
>TRBV21-1|18|.|TRBJ1-4|few
TGTGCCAGCAGCAAGATCCGGGATCGGACAGGGCATCGGCAAAAACTGTTTTTT
CASSKIRDRTGHRQKLFF
>TRBV28|13|.|TRBJ1-2|.
TGTGCCAGCAGTCCAGGGGTTGACTATGGCTACACCTTC
CASSPGVDYGYTF
>TRBV5-1|17|TRBD2|TRBJ2-5|.
TGCGCCAGCAGCCTAGGAAGACTAGCGGGGCTTGTTGAGACCCAGTACTTC
CASSLGRLAGLVETQYF
>TRBV6-2/TRBV6-3|16|TRBD1|TRBJ1-1|.
TGTGCCAGCAGTTCACCACAGGGGGCCGTGGACACTGAAGCTTTCTTT
CASSSPQGAVDTEAFF
>TRBV6-6|17|.|TRBJ2-5|.
TGTGCCAGCAGTCCTTCGTGGGCCCAAGTAAACCAAGAGACCCAGTACTTC
CASSPSWAQVNQETQYF
>TRBV9|14|.|TRBJ1-2|few
TGTGCCAGCAGCTCCCAAGGAGTTGACTATGGCTACACCTTC
CASSSQGVDYGYTF
>TRBV19|12|.|TRBJ1-5|.
TGTGCCAGTAGCTACCCGAATCAGCCCCAGCATTTT
CASSYPNQPQHF
>TRBV27|14|.|TRBJ2-1|once
TGTGCCAGCAGCCTTGTACGGGAGAGCGATGAGCAGTTCTTC
CASSLVRESDEQFF
>TRBV7-9|16|.|TRBJ2-7|.
TGTGCCAGCAGCTTAGGCCGTTCCGGGGGTTCCTACGAGCAGTACTTC
CASSLGRSGGSYEQYF
>TRBV28|14|.|TRBJ1-2|.
TGTGCCAGCAGTTGGCCCGACGAGGCCTATGGCTACACCTTC
CASSWPDEAYGYTF
>TRBV6-5|12|.|TRBJ1-4|.
TGTGCCAGCACCGGAACAGGGGAAAAACTGTTTTTT
CASTGTGEKLFF
>TRBV28|15|.|TRBJ1-2|.
TGTGCCAGCACCAGGCGGGGCACTCTTAACTATGGCTACACCTTC
CASTRRGTLNYGYTF
>TRBV7-9|14|.|TRBJ2-7|.
TGTGCCAGCAGCTTTCAGGACAGCGGTTACGAGCAGTACTTC
CASSFQDSGYEQYF
>TRBV5-8|11|.|TRBJ1-1|.
TGTGCCAGCAGCTTTGCGGGTGAAGCTTTCTTT
CASSFAGEAFF
>TRBV18|15|.|TRBJ2-7|.
TGTGCCAGCTCACCACCGAGCACTCGAGGGTGGGAGCAGTACTTC
CASSPPSTRGWEQYF
>TRBV6-5|15|.|TRBJ1-1|.
TGTGCCAGCAGTTACGCAGGAATCATGAACACTGAAGCTTTCTTT
CASSYAGIMNTEAFF
>TRBV24-1|16|TRBD2|TRBJ2-1|.
TGTGCCACCAGTGGGGTTAGCGGGATGTCCTACAATGAGCAGTTCTTC
CATSGVSGMSYNEQFF
>TRBV5-4|15|TRBD1|TRBJ2-3|.
TGTGCCAGCAGCTCGGGACAGGACGACACAGATACGCAGTATTTT
CASSSGQDDTDTQYF
>TRBV7-6|15|.|TRBJ2-5|.
TGTGCCAGCAGTTTCGAAGCCGGGATACAAGAGACCCAGTACTTC
CASSFEAGIQETQYF
>TRBV4-3|15|.|TRBJ1-2|.
TGCGCCAGCAGCCAAGTCAGGGGATCTCACTATGGCTACACCTTC
CASSQVRGSHYGYTF
>TRBV19|12|.|TRBJ1-1|.
TGTGCCAGTAGTAAGGGGAACGCTGAAGCTTTCTTT
CASSKGNAEAFF
>TRBV6-5|16|TRBD1|TRBJ1-3|.
TGTGCCAGCAGTTACTCCGGGGACAGGGCTGGAAACACCATATATTTT
CASSYSGDRAGNTIYF